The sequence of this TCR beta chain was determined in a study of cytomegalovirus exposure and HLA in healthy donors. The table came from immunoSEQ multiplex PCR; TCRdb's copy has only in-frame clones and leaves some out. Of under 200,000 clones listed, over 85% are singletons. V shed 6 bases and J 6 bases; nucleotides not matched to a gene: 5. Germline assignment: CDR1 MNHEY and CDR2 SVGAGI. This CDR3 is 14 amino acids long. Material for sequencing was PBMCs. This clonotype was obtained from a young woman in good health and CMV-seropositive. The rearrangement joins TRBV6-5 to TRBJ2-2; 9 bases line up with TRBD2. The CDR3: CASSLLAGPGELFF. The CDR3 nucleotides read TGTGCCAGCAGCCTTCTAGCGGGGCCCGGGGAGCTGTTTTTT.